This is a list of T cell receptor beta chains from one sample in a study of blood T cells in healthy people across ages. One entry per CDR3 protein, called by TCRdb with MiXCR from the 5' RACE reads. The sample lists about 1.6 million distinct CDR3 sequences, roughly 32% occurring once. The sequencing sample was made of blood. These TCRs come from a woman aged 25 to 39 in good health. Both conserved end residues are part of each CDR3. The order of the fields is D gene, V gene, J gene, CDR3 length, clone size, CDR3 DNA, CDR3 protein. D genes are given only for firm matches. Some rows have no size entry. The others give once, few or many, or a class for an expanded clone.

>NA|TRBV5-5|TRBJ1-5|13|NA
TGTGCCAGCAGCTTGGTTTATAGACAGCCCCAGCATTTT
CASSLVYRQPQHF
>NA|TRBV20-1|TRBJ2-5|15|few
TGCAGTGCTAGAAGAGGGGGAGGGCCTAGAGAGACCCAGTACTTC
CSARRGGGPRETQYF
>NA|TRBV20-1|TRBJ2-7|13|many
TGCAGTGCTACGGGACAAAGCTCCTACGAGCAGTACTTC
CSATGQSSYEQYF
>TRBD2|TRBV20-1|TRBJ2-7|14|NA
TGCAGTGCTAGAGATATACTAGCGGACTACGAGCAGTACTTC
CSARDILADYEQYF
>TRBD2|TRBV20-1|TRBJ2-5|16|NA
TGCAGTACCACCTCCGGGGGGGCCTCCTTGTGGGAGACCCAGTACTTC
CSTTSGGASLWETQYF
>NA|TRBV9|TRBJ1-2|14|NA
TGTGCCAGCAGCGTAGCTCGGGGGCCGTATGGCTACACCTTC
CASSVARGPYGYTF
>TRBD2|TRBV4-1|TRBJ2-7|16|NA
TGCGCCAGCAGCCAAGTCTGGGAGGGAGGGAACCACGAGCAGTACTTC
CASSQVWEGGNHEQYF
>NA|TRBV7-9|TRBJ2-3|14|NA
TGTGCCAGCAGCTTATACTCCCTCACAGATACGCAGTATTTT
CASSLYSLTDTQYF
>NA|TRBV29-1|TRBJ2-1|13|many
TGCAGCGTTGAAGTAAACACCAGGGGTGAGCAGTTCTTC
CSVEVNTRGEQFF
>NA|TRBV20-1|TRBJ2-1|13|NA
TGCAGTGCTAGAAGTCTAGCGAGGAATGAGCAGTTCTTC
CSARSLARNEQFF
>TRBD1|TRBV5-1|TRBJ1-4|14|NA
TGCGCCAGCAGCGTGGGACAGCCAGATGAAAAACTGTTTTTT
CASSVGQPDEKLFF
>NA|TRBV15|TRBJ2-7|13|many
TGTGCCACCAGCAGGGACCTGTACCGCGAGCAGTACTTC
CATSRDLYREQYF
>NA|TRBV20-1|TRBJ2-3|15|NA
TGCAGTGCGCCCTGGATCGGGGTCTCCACAGATACGCAGTATTTT
CSAPWIGVSTDTQYF
>TRBD2|TRBV12-3/TRBV12-4|TRBJ2-1|17|few
TGTGCCAGCAGCACTGGGACTAGCGGGAGAGTGTACAATGAGCAGTTCTTC
CASSTGTSGRVYNEQFF
>NA|TRBV10-3|TRBJ2-1|15|NA
TGTGCCATCAGTCAGGGACTCAACTCCTACAATGAGCAGTTCTTC
CAISQGLNSYNEQFF
>TRBD1|TRBV27|TRBJ1-5|15|few
TGTGCCAGCAGTATATCGCCGACAGGGGAACAGCCCCAGCATTTT
CASSISPTGEQPQHF
>NA|TRBV29-1|TRBJ1-2|11|many
TGCAGCGTTCCCGGTCGGGTCGGCTACACCTTC
CSVPGRVGYTF